This T cell receptor (beta chain) originates from a study of T-cell memory formation after mild COVID-19. Whole-study context: TCR clustering was largely donor specific. Study results and limitations: Shrinking CD4+ clones were chiefly CM and EM; CD8+ ones were chiefly EMRA. Researchers found some responding clones in pre-infection memory, a sign that cross-reactive memory joined.

On this clonotype: Its matching antigen is unknown.

Germline V gene lookup returns CDR1 SGHTA and CDR2 FQGNSA. V was pared by 4 bases and J by 0 bases, with 6 bases of the junction left unmatched. CDR3 length equals 16 residues. The 5'RACE method, run with constant-segment primers, produced TCR alpha and TCR beta cDNA libraries (carrying sample barcodes and UMIs). Each CDR3 protein gets one entry after TCRdb re-called the 5' RACE reads with MiXCR. The top ten clones hold around 8.4% of a sample with 400,000 to 500,000 distinct CDR3 sequences, around 20% of them seen once. Sequencing was performed on PBMCs or a T cell subset sorted from them (not recorded which). This rearrangement joins TRBV7-2 to TRBJ1-1, with 9 positions matching TRBD1. The sequence derives from an adult woman who had mild COVID-19 (a few samples of this study predate the infection). Cell type and time point are not known. The CDR3 bases are TGTGCCAGCAGCTATAAACAGGGGGCGTTGAACACTGAAGCTTTCTTT. Its protein is CASSYKQGALNTEAFF. Full variable domain (outside the CDR3, taken from reference TRBV7-2 and TRBJ1-1): GAGVSQSPSNKVTEKGKDVELRCDPISGHTALYWYRQSLGQGLEFLIYFQGNSAPDKSGLPSDRFSAERTGGSVSTLTIQRTQQEDSAVYLCASSYKQGALNTEAFFGQGTRLTVV.